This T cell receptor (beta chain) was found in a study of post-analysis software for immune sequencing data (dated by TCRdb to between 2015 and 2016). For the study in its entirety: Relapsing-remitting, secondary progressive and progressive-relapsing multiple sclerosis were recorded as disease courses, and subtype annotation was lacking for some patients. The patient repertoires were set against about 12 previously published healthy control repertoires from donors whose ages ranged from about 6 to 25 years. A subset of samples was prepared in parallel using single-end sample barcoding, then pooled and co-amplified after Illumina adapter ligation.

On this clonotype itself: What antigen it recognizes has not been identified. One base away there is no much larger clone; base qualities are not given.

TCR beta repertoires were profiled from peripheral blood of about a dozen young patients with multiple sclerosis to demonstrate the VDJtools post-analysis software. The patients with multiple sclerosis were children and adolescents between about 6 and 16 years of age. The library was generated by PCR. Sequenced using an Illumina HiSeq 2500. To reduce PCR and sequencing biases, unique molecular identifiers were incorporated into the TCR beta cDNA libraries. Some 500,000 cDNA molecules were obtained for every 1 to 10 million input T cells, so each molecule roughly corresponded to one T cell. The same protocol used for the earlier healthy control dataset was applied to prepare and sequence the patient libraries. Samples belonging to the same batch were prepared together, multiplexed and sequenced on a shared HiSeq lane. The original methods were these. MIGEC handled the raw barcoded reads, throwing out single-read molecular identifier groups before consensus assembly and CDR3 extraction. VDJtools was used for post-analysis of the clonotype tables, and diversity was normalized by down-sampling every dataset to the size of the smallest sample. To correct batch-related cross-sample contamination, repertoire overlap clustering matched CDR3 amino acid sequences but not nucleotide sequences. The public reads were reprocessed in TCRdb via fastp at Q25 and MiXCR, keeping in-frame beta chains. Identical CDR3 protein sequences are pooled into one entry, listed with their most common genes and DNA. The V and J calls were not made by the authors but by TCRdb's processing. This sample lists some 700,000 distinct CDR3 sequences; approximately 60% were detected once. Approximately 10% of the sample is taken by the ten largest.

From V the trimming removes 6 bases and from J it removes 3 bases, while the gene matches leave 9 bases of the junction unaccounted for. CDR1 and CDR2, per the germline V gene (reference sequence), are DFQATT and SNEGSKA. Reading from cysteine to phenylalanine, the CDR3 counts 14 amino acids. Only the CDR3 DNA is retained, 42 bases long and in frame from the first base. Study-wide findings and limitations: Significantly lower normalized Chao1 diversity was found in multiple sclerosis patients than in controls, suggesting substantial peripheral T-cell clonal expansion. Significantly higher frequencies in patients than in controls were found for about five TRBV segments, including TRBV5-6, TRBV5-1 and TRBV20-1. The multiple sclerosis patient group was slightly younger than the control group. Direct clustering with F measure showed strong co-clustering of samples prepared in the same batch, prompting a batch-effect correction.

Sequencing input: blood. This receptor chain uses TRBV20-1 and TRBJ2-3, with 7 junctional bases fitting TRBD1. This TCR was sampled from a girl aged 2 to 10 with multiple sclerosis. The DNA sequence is TGCAGTGCCCCGGACAGGTTGAGGACAGATACGCAGTATTTT. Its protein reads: CSAPDRLRTDTQYF.